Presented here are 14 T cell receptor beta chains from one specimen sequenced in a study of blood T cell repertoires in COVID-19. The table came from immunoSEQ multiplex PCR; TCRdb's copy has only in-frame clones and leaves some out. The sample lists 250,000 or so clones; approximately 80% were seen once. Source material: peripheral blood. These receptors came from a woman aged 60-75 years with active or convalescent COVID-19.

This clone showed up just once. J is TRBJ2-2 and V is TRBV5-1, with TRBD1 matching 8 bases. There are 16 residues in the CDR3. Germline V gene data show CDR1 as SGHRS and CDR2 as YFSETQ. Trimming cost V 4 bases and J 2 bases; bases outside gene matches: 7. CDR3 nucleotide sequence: TGCGCCAGCAGCCTACTGGGACAGGTCAACACCGGGGAGCTGTTTTTT. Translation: CASSLLGQVNTGELFF.

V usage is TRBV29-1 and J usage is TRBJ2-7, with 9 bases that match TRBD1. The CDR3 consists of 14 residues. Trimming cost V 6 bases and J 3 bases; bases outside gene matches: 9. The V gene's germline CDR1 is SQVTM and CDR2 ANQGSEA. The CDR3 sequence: CSVKARGQGYEQYF. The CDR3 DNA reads TGCAGCGTGAAGGCCCGGGGACAGGGCTACGAGCAGTACTTC.

CDR3 sequence (DNA): TGTGCCAGCAGGGACGCAACAGGGGGCAATGGCTACACCTTC. It codes for CASRDATGGNGYTF. The rearrangement uses TRBV6-6 and TRBJ1-2; TRBD1 aligns across 9 bases. The CDR3 consists of 14 residues. The V gene's germline CDR1 is MNHNY and CDR2 SVGAGI (reference sequence). Trimming cost V 6 bases and J 6 bases; bases outside gene matches: 8.

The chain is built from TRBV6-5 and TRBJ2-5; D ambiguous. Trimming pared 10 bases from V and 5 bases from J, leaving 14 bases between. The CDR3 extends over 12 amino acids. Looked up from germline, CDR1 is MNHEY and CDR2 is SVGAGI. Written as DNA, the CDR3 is TGTGCCACCGGTCCGGCGGTGGAGACCCAGTACTTC. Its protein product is CATGPAVETQYF.

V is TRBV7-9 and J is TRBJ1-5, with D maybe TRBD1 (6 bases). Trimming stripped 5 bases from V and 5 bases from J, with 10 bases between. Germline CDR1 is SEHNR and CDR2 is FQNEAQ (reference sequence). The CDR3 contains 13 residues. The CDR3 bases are TGTGCCAGCAGCGAAGGGGGTTATCAGCCCCAGCATTTT. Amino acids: CASSEGGYQPQHF.

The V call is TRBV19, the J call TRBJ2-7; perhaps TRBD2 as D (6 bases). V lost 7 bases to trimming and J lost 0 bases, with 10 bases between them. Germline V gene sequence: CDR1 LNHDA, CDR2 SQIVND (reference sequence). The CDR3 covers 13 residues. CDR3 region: CASMGGASYEQYF. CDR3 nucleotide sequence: TGTGCCAGTATGGGGGGAGCCTCCTACGAGCAGTACTTC.

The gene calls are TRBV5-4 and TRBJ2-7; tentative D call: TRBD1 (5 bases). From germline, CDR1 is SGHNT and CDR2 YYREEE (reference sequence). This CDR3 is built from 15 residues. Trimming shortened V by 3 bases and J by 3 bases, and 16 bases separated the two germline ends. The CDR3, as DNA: TGTGCCAGCAGCTCGTACCCCGACAGATACTACGAGCAGTACTTC. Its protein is CASSSYPDRYYEQYF.

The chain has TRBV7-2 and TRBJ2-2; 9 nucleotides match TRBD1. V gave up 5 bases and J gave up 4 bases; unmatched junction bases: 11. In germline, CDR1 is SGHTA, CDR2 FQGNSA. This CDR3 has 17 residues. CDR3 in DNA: TGTGCCAGCAGCCCGGCACAGGGGGCAGGTGGCACCGGGGAGCTGTTTTTT. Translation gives CASSPAQGAGGTGELFF.

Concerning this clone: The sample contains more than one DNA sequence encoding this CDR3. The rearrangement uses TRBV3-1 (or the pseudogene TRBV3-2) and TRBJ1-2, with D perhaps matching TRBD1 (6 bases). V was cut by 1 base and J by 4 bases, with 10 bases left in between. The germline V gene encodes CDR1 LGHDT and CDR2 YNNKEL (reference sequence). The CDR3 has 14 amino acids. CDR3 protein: CASSQGGGPYGYTF. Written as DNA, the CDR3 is TGTGCCAGCAGCCAAGGGGGGGGCCCCTATGGCTACACCTTC.

The CDR3 sequence: CASSWDRESYEQYF. The CDR3 DNA sequence: TGTGCCAGCAGCTGGGACAGGGAGTCCTACGAGCAGTACTTC. The genes are TRBV13 and TRBJ2-7; 9 nucleotides agree with TRBD1. This CDR3 is built from 14 residues. Trimming cost V 4 bases and J 1 base; bases outside gene matches: 2. CDR1 and CDR2 (germline): PRHDT, FYEKMQ (reference sequence). The whole variable domain, remainder taken from reference TRBV13 and TRBJ2-7, is AAGVIQSPRHLIKEKRETATLKCYPIPRHDTVYWYQQGPGQDPQFLISFYEKMQSDKGSIPDRFSAQQFSDYHSELNMSSLELGDSALYFCASSWDRESYEQYFGPGTRLTVT.

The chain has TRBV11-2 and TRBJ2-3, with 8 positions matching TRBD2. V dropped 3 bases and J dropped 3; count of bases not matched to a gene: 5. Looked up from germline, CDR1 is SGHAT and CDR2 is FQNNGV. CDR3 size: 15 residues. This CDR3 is CASSFSGMETDTQYF. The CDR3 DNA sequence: TGTGCCAGCAGCTTTAGCGGGATGGAGACAGATACGCAGTATTTT.

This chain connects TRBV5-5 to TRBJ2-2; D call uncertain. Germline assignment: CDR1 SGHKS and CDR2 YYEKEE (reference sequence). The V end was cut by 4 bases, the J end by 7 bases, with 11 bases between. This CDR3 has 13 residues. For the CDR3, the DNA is TGTGCCAGCAGCGGCATCCCATACGGGGAGCTGTTTTTT. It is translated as CASSGIPYGELFF.

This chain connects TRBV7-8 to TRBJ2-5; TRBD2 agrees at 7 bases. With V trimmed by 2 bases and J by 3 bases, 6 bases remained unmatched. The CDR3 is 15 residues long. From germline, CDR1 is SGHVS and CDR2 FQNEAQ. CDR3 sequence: CASSLSLAAKETQYF. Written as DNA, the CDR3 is TGTGCCAGCAGCTTATCCCTAGCGGCCAAAGAGACCCAGTACTTC. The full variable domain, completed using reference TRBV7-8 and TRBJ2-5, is GAGVSQSPRYKVAKRGQDVALRCDPISGHVSLFWYQQALGQGPEFLTYFQNEAQLDKSGLPSDRFFAERPEGSVSTLKIQRTQQEDSAVYLCASSLSLAAKETQYFGPGTRLLVL.

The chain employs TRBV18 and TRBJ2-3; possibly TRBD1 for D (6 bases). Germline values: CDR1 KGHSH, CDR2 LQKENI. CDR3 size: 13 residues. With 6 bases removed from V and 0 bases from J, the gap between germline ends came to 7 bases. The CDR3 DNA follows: TGTGCCAGCTCCCAGGGGAGCACAGATACGCAGTATTTT. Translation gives CASSQGSTDTQYF. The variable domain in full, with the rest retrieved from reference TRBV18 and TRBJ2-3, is NAGVMQNPRHLVRRRGQEARLRCSPMKGHSHVYWYRQLPEEGLKFMVYLQKENIIDESGMPKERFSAEFPKEGPSILRIQQVVRGDSAAYFCASSQGSTDTQYFGPGTRLTVL.